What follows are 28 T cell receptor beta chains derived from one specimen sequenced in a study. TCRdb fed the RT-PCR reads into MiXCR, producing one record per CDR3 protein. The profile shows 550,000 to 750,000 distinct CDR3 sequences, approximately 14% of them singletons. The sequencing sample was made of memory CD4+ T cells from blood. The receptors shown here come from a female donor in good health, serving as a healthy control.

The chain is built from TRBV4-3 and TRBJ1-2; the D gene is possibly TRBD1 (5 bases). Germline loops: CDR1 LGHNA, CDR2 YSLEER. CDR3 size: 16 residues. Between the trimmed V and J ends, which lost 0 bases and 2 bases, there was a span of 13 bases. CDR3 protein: CASSQEVTTENYGYTF. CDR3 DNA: TGCGCCAGCAGCCAAGAGGTCACGACAGAGAACTATGGCTACACCTTC.

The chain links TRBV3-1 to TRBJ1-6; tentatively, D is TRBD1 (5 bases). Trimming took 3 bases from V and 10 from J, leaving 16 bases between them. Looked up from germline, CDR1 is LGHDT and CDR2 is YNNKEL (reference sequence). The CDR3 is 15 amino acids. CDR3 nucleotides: TGTGCCAGCAGCCAGTTTGGGGCGGTGGAGTCACCCCTCCACTTT. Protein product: CASSQFGAVESPLHF.

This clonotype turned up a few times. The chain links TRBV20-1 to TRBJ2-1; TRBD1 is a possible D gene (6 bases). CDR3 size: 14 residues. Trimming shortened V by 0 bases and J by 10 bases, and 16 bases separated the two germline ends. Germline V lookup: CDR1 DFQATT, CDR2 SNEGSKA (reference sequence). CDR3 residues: CSARDAGARPEQFF. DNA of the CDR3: TGCAGTGCTAGAGATGCAGGGGCGCGTCCGGAGCAGTTCTTC.

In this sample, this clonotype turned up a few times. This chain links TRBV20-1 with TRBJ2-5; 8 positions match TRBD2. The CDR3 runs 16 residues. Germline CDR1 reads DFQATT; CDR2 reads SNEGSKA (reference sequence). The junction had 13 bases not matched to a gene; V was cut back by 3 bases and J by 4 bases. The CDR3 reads CSASSSGSGWGETQYF. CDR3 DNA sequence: TGCAGTGCTAGTTCCAGCGGGAGTGGTTGGGGAGAGACCCAGTACTTC.

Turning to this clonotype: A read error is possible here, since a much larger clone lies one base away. The CDR3 DNA sequence: TGTGCCAGCAGTCCCCGGATTATAGCGGGAGTGTCCTACAATGAGCAGTTCTTC. Protein: CASSPRIIAGVSYNEQFF. The V call is TRBV28, the J call TRBJ2-1; 9 bases are a match to TRBD2. In germline, CDR1 is MDHEN, CDR2 SYDVKM. The CDR3 consists of 18 residues. V trimming: 5 bases; J trimming: 1 base; junction bases outside the gene matches: 12.

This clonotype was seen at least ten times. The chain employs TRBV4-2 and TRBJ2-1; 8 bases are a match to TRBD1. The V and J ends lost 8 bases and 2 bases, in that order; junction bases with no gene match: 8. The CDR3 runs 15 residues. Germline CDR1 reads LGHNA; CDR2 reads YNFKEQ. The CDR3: CASGGGQGAYNEQFF. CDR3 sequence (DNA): TGTGCCAGCGGTGGAGGACAGGGCGCCTACAATGAGCAGTTCTTC.

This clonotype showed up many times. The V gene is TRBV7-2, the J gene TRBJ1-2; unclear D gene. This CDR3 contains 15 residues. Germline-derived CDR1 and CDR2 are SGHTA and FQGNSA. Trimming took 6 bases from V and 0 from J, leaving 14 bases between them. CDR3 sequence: CASSPRKISNYGYTF. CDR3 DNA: TGTGCCAGCAGTCCTCGCAAAATATCTAACTATGGCTACACCTTC.

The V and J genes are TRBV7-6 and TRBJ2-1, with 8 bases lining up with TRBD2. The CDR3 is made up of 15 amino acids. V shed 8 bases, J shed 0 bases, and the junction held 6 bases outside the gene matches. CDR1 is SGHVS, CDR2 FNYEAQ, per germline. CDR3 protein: CASSPGGHSYNEQFF. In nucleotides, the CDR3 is TGTGCCAGCTCCCCGGGGGGGCACTCCTACAATGAGCAGTTCTTC.

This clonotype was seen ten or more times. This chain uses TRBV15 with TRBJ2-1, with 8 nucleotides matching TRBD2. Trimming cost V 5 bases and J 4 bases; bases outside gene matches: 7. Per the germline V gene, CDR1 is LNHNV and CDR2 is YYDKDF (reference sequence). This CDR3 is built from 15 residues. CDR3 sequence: CATSSRTSTYNEQFF. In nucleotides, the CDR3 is TGTGCCACCAGCTCAAGGACTAGCACGTACAATGAGCAGTTCTTC.

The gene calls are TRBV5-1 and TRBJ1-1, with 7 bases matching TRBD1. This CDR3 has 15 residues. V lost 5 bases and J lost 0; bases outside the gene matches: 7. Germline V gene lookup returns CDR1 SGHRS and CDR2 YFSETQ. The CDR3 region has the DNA TGCGCCAGCAGTCGGGACAGACCGATGAACACTGAAGCTTTCTTT. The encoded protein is CASSRDRPMNTEAFF.

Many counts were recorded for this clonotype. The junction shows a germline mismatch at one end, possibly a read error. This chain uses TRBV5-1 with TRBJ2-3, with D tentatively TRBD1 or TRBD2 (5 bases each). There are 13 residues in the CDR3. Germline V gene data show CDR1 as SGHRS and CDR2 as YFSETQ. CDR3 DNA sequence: TGTGCCAGCAGACGGGACAGCACAGATACGCAGTATTTT. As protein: CASRRDSTDTQYF.

The CDR3 protein is CASSTGTGTLPLHF. The DNA for the CDR3 is TGTGCCAGCAGCACCGGGACAGGGACTCTTCCCCTCCACTTT. This chain joins TRBV7-2 and TRBJ1-6; 9 bases match TRBD1. This CDR3 has 14 amino acids. CDR1 is SGHTA, CDR2 FQGNSA, per germline. V was clipped by 5 bases and J by 13 bases; unmatched bases: 9. The full variable domain, in which reference TRBV7-2 and TRBJ1-6 provide the parts outside the CDR3, is GAGVSQSPSNKVTEKGKDVELRCDPISGHTALYWYRQSLGQGLEFLIYFQGNSAPDKSGLPSDRFSAERTGGSVSTLTIQRTQQEDSAVYLCASSTGTGTLPLHFGNGTRLTVT.

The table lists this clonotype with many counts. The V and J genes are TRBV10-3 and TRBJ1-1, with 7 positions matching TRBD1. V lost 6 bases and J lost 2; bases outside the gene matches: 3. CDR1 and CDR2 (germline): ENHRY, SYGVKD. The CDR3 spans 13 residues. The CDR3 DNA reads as TGTGCCATCAGGACAGGGTATAACACTGAAGCTTTCTTT. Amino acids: CAIRTGYNTEAFF.

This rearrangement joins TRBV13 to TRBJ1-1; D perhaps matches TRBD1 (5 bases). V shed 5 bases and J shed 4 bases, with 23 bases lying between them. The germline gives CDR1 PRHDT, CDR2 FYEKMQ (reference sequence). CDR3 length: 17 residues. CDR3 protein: CASSRIVGAGWGTEAFF. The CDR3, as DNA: TGTGCCAGCAGCCGGATTGTAGGGGCGGGTTGGGGCACTGAAGCTTTCTTT. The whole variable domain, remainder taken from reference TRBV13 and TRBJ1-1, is AAGVIQSPRHLIKEKRETATLKCYPIPRHDTVYWYQQGPGQDPQFLISFYEKMQSDKGSIPDRFSAQQFSDYHSELNMSSLELGDSALYFCASSRIVGAGWGTEAFFGQGTRLTVV.

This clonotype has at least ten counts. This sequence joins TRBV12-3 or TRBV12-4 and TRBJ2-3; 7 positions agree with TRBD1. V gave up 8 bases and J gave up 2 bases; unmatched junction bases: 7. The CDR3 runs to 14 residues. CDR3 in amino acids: CASGSTGSTDTQYF. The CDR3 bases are TGTGCCAGCGGCTCGACAGGGTCCACAGATACGCAGTATTTT.

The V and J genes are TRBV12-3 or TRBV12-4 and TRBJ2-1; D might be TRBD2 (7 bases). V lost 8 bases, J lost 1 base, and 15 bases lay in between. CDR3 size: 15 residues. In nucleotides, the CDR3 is TGTGCCAGCGGGGGGGGCTTTGGGTCCTACAATGAGCAGTTCTTC. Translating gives CASGGGFGSYNEQFF.

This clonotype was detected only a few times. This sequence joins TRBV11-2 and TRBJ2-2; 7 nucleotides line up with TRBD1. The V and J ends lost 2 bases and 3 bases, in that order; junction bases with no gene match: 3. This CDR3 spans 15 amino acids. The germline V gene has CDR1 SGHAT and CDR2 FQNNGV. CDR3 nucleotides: TGTGCCAGCAGCTTAACAGGGGTGGACACCGGGGAGCTGTTTTTT. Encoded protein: CASSLTGVDTGELFF.

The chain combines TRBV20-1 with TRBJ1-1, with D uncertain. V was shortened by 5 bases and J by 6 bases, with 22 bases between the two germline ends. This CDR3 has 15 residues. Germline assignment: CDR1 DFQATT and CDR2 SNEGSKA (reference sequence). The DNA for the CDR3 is TGCAGTGCTTCTAAAATGACAAACTCCTGGCCTGAAGCTTTCTTT. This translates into CSASKMTNSWPEAFF.

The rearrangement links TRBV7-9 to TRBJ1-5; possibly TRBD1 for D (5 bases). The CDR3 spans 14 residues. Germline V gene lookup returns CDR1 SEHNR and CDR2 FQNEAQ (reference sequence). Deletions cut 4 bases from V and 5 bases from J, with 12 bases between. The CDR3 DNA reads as TGTGCCAGCAGCTATGGGGGAGATCATCAGCCCCAGCATTTT. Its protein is CASSYGGDHQPQHF.

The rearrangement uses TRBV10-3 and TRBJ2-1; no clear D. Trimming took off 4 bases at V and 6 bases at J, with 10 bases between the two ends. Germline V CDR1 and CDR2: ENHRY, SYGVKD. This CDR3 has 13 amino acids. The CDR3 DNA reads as TGTGCCATCAGTGGGGCGCCCGGCAATGAGCAGTTCTTC. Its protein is CAISGAPGNEQFF.

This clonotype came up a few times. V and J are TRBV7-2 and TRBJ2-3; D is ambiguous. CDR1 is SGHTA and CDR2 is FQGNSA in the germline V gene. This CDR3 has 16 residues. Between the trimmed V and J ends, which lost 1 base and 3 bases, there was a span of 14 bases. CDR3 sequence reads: CASSLVELVGTDTQYF. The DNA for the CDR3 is TGTGCCAGCAGCTTAGTGGAGCTGGTGGGTACAGATACGCAGTATTTT.

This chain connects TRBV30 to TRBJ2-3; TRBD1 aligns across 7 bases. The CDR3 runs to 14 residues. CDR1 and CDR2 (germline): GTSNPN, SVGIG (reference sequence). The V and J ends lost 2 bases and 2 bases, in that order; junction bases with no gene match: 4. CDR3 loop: CAWSPGQTTDTQYF. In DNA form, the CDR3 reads TGTGCCTGGAGTCCGGGACAGACCACAGATACGCAGTATTTT.

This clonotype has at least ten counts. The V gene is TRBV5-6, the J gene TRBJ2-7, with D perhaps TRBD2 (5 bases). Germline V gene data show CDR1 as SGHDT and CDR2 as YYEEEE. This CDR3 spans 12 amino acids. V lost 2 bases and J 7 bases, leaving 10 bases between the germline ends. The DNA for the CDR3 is TGTGCCAGCAGCTTCAGCGGTGGGGAGCAGTACTTC. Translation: CASSFSGGEQYF.

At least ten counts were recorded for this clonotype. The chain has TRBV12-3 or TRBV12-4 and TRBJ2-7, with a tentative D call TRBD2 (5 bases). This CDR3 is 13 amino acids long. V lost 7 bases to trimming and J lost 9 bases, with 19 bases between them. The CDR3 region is CASTQAMDRGQYF. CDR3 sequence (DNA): TGTGCCAGCACTCAAGCCATGGACCGGGGGCAGTACTTC.

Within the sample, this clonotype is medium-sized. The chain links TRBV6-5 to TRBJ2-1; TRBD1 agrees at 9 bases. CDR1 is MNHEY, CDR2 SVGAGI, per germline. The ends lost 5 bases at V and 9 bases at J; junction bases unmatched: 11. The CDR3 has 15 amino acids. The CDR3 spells CASSKGQGDGGEQFF. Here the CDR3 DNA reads TGTGCCAGCAGTAAGGGACAGGGTGACGGGGGTGAGCAGTTCTTC.

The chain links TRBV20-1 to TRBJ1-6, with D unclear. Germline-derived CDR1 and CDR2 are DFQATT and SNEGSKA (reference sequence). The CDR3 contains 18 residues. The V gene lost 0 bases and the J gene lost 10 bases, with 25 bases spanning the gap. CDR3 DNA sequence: TGCAGTGCTAGAGATCCCCTAGTCTGGACCGCCGTCGGGTCACCCCTCCACTTT. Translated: CSARDPLVWTAVGSPLHF.

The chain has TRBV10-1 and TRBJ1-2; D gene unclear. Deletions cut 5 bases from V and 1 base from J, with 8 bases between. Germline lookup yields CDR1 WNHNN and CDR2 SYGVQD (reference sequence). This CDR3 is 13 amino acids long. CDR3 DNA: TGCGCCAGCAGTCCTCAGGTTAACTATGGCTACACCTTC. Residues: CASSPQVNYGYTF.

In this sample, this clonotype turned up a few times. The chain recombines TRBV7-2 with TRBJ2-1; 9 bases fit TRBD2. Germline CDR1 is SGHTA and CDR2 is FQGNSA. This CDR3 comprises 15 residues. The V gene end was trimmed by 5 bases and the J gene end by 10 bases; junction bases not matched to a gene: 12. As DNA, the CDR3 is TGTGCCAGCAGCCCTAGAGGCCTAGCGGGGAGGGAGCAGTTCTTC. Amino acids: CASSPRGLAGREQFF.